This T cell receptor (beta chain) is from a study of control samples from healthy donors and cancer patients. The assay was immunoSEQ multiplex PCR, and TCRdb's table has in-frame clones only and misses some. The repertoire holds hundreds of thousands of clones, 75% to 95% seen once, with 6% to 7% in the top ten. CDR1 and CDR2 from the germline V gene are ENHRY and SYGVKD. V trimming: 3 bases; J trimming: 5 bases; junction bases outside the gene matches: 4. CDR3 length equals 15 residues. The receptor was derived from a man aged 35 to 55 with head and neck cancer. The gene calls are TRBV10-3 and TRBJ2-2; TRBD2 agrees at 9 bases. Sequenced sample: PBMCs. CDR3 sequence: CAISDSLAGTGELFF. The CDR3 coding sequence is TGTGCCATCAGTGATTCACTAGCGGGTACCGGGGAGCTGTTTTTT.